This T cell receptor beta chain is drawn from a study of OX40 agonist ivuxolimab in advanced cancers. V lost 2 bases to trimming and J lost 8 bases; unmatched junction nucleotides: 4. CDR3 size: 16 residues. CDR1 SGHNT and CDR2 YYREEE come from the germline V gene (reference sequence). Assay: immunoSEQ multiplex PCR; the TCRdb copy retains only in-frame clones and omits some. The sample has about 22,000 clones, around 77% seen once. The input for sequencing was CD4+ or CD8+ T cells sorted from blood, taken in a trial of the OX40 agonist ivuxolimab. The receptor comes from an adult with an advanced solid tumor such as melanoma, head and neck, liver or kidney cancer. V usage is TRBV5-4 and J usage is TRBJ2-1; 16 nucleotides line up with TRBD2. The CDR3 bases are TGTGCCAGCAGCTTAGGGACTAGCGGGGGGGCCTATGAGCAGTTCTTC. Protein sequence: CASSLGTSGGAYEQFF.